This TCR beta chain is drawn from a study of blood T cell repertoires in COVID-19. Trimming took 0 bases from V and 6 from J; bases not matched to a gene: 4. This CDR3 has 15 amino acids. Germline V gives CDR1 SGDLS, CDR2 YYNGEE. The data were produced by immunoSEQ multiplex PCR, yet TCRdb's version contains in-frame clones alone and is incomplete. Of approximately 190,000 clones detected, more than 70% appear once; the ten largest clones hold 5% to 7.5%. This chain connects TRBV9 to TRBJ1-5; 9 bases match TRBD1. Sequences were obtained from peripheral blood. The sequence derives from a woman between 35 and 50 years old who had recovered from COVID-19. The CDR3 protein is CASSVGGTGFQPQHF. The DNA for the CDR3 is TGTGCCAGCAGCGTAGGAGGGACAGGGTTTCAGCCCCAGCATTTT. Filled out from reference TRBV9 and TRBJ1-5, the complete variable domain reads DSGVTQTPKHLITATGQRVTLRCSPRSGDLSVYWYQQSLDQGLQFLIQYYNGEERAKGNILERFSAQQFPDLHSELNLSSLELGDSALYFCASSVGGTGFQPQHFGDGTRLSIL.